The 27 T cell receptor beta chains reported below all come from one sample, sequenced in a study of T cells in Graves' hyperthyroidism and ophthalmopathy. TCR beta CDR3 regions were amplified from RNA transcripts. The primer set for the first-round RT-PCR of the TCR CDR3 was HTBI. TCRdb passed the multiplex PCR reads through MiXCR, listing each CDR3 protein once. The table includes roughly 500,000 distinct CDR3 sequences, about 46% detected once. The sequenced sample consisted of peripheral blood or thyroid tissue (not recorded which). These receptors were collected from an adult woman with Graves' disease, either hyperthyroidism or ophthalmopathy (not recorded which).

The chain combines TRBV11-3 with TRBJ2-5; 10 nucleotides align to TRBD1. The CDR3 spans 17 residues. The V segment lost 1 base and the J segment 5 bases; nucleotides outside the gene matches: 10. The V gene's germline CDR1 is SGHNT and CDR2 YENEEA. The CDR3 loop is CASSLVRPTGGGETQYF. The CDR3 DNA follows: TGTGCCAGCAGCTTAGTGAGACCGACAGGGGGCGGGGAGACCCAGTACTTC. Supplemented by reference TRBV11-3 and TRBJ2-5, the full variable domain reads EAGVVQSPRYKIIEKKQPVAFWCNPISGHNTLYWYLQNLGQGPELLIRYENEEAVDDSQLPKDRFSAERLKGVDSTLKIQPAELGDSAVYLCASSLVRPTGGGETQYFGPGTRLLVL.

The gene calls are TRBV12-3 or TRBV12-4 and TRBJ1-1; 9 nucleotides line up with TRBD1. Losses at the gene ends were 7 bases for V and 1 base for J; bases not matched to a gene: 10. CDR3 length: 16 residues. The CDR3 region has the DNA TGTGCCAGCAACAGACACAGGGGGCGGTGGAACACTGAAGCTTTCTTT. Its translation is CASNRHRGRWNTEAFF.

CDR3 amino acids: CASSLSGRREDTQYF. CDR3 nucleotides: TGCGCCAGCAGTCTAAGCGGGAGGAGGGAAGATACGCAGTATTTT. The V and J genes are TRBV10-1 and TRBJ2-3; the match to TRBD2 covers 9 bases. The CDR3 extends over 15 amino acids. The V gene's germline CDR1 is WNHNN and CDR2 SYGVQD (reference sequence). J gave up 5 bases and V 5 bases, and 8 bases lay outside the gene matches.

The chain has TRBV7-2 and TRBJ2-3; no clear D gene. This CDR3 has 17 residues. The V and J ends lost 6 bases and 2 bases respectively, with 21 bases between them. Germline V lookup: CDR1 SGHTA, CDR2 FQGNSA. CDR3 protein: CASSYSTARTTTDTQYF. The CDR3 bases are TGTGCCAGCAGTTATTCAACGGCCCGAACCACCACAGATACGCAGTATTTT.

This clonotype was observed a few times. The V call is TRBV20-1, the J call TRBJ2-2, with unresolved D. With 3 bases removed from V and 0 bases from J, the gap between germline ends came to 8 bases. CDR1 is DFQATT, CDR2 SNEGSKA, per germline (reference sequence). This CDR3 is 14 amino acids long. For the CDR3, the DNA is TGCAGTGCTAGCGGGTCATCGAACACCGGGGAGCTGTTTTTT. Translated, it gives CSASGSSNTGELFF.

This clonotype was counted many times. As DNA, the CDR3 is TGTGCCCTCCGGGGCTCTGATGCAGATACGCAGTATTTT. Translating it yields CALRGSDADTQYF. V and J are TRBV10-3 and TRBJ2-3; D may match TRBD1 or TRBD2 (5 bases each). Germline V gene sequence: CDR1 ENHRY, CDR2 SYGVKD. V lost 11 bases to trimming and J lost 4 bases, with 16 bases between them. CDR3 length equals 13 residues.

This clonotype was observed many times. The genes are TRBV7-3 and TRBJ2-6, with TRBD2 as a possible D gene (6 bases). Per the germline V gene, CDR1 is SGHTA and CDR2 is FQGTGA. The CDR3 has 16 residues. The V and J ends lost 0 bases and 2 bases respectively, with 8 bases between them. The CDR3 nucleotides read TGTGCCAGCAGCTTAACGGGCGGGACTGGGGCCAACGTCCTGACTTTC. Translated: CASSLTGGTGANVLTF. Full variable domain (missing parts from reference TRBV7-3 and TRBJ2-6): GAGVSQTPSNKVTEKGKYVELRCDPISGHTALYWYRQSLGQGPEFLIYFQGTGAADDSGLPNDRFFAVRPEGSVSTLKIQRTERGDSAVYLCASSLTGGTGANVLTFGAGSRLTVL.

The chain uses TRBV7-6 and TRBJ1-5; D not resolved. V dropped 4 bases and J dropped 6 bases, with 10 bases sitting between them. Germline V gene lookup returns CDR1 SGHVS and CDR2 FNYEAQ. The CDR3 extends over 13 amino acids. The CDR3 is CASSSTEGQPQHF. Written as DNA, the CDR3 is TGTGCCAGCAGCTCGACCGAGGGTCAGCCCCAGCATTTT.

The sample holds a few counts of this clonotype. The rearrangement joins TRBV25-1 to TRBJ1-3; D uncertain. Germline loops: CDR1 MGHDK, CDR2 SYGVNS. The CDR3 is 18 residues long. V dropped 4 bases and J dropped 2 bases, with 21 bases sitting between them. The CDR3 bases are TGTGCCAGCAGTGGACCGGGCCCCCAAAGGAGAACTGGAAACACCATATATTTT. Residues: CASSGPGPQRRTGNTIYF.

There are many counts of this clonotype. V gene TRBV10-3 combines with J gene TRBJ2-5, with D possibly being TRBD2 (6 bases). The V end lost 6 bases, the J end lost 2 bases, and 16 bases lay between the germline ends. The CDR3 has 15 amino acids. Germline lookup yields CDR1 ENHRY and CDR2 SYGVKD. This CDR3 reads CAISAGNWRQETQYF. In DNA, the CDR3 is TGTGCCATCAGCGCGGGAAATTGGCGGCAAGAGACCCAGTACTTC.

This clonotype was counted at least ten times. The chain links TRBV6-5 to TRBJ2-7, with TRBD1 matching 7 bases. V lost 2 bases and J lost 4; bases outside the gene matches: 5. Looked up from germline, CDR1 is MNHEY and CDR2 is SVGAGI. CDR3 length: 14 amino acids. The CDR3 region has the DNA TGTGCCAGCAGTTACCAACGGGACAGATACGAGCAGTACTTC. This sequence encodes CASSYQRDRYEQYF.

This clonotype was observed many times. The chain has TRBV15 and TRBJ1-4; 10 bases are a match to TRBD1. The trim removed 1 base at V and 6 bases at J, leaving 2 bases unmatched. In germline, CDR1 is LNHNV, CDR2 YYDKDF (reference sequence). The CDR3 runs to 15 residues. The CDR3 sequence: CATSRGTGGYEKLFF. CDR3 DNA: TGTGCCACCAGCAGAGGGACAGGGGGGTATGAAAAACTGTTTTTT.

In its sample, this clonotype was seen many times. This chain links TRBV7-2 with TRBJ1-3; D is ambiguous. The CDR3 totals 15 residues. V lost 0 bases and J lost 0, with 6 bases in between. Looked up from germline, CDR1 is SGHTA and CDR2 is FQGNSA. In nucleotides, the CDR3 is TGTGCCAGCAGCTTAGCTTTCCTCTCTGGAAACACCATATATTTT. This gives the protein CASSLAFLSGNTIYF.

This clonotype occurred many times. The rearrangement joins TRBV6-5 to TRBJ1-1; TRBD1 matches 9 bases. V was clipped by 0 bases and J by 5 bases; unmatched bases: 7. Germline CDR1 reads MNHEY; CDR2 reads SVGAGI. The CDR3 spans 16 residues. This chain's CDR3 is CASSYSPGQGKTEAFF. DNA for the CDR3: TGTGCCAGCAGTTACTCCCCGGGACAGGGAAAGACTGAAGCTTTCTTT.

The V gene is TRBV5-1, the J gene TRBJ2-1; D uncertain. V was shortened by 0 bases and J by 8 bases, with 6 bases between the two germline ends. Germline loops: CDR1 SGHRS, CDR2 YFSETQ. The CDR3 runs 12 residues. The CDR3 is CASSLERDEQFF. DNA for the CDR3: TGCGCCAGCAGCTTGGAAAGGGATGAGCAGTTCTTC.

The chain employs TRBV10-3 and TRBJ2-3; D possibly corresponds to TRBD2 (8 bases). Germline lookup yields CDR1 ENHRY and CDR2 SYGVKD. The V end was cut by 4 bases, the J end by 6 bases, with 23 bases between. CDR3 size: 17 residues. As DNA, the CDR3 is TGTGCCATCAGTGGACCTTTGGGGACAGCGGGAGTGGATACGCAGTATTTT. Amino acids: CAISGPLGTAGVDTQYF.

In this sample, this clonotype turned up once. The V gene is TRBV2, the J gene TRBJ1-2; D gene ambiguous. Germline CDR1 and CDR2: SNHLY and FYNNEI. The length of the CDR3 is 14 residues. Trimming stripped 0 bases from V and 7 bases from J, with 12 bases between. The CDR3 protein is CASSEASWVGGYTF. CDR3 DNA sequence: TGTGCCAGCAGTGAAGCGTCGTGGGTTGGTGGCTACACCTTC.

CDR3 protein: CARTSTQYF. CDR3 DNA sequence: TGTGCCAGGACCAGTACGCAGTACTTC. This sequence joins TRBV19 and TRBJ2-7; no clear D. Germline CDR1 and CDR2: LNHDA and SQIVND (reference sequence). Trimming shortened V by 9 bases and J by 9 bases, and 9 bases separated the two germline ends. The CDR3 totals 9 residues.

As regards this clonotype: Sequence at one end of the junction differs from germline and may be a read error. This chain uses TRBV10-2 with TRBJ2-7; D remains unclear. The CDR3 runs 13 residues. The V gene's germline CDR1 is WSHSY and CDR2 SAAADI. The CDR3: CASSANNRYEQYF. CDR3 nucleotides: TGTGCCAGCAGTGCTAACAATCGCTACGAGCAGTACTTC.

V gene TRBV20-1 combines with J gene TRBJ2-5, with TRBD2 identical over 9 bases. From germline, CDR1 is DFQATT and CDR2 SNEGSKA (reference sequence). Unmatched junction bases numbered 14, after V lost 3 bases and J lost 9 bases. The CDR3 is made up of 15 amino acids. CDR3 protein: CSASPVAGVVRAQYF. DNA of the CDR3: TGCAGTGCTAGTCCCGTAGCGGGAGTGGTTCGGGCCCAGTACTTC.

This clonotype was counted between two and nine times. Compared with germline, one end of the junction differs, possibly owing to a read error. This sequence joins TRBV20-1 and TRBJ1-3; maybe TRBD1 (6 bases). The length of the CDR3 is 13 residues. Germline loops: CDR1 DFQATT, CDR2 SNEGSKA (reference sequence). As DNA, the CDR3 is TGCAGTGCCAGAGCAGGGGCTGGAAACACCATATATTTT. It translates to CSARAGAGNTIYF.

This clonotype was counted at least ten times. CDR3: CASSQDRTSQETQYF. Written as DNA, the CDR3 is TGCGCCAGCAGCCAAGATCGCACCTCCCAAGAGACCCAGTACTTC. V gene TRBV4-3 combines with J gene TRBJ2-5; the D is unclear. Germline V CDR1 and CDR2: LGHNA, YSLEER. The CDR3 spans 15 residues. The V and J ends lost 0 bases and 1 base respectively, with 9 bases between them.

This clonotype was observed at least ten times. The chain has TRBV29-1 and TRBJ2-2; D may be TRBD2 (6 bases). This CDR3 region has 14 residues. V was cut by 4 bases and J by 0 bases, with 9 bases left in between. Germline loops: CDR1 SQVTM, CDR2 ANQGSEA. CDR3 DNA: TGCAGCGTTGCGGGAGCCGCGAACACCGGGGAGCTGTTTTTT. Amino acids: CSVAGAANTGELFF.

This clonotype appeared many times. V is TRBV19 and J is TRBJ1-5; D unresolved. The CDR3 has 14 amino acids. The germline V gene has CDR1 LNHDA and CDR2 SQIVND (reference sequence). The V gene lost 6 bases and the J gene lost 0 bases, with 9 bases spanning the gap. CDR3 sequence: CASRAGNSNQPQHF. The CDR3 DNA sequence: TGTGCCAGTAGGGCAGGCAATAGCAATCAGCCCCAGCATTTT.

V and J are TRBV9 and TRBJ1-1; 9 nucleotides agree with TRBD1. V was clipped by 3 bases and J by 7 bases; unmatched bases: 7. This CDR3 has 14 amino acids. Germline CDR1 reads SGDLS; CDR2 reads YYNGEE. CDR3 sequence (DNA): TGTGCCAGCAGCGAACAGGGGGCGGGTAGTGAAGCTTTCTTT. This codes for CASSEQGAGSEAFF. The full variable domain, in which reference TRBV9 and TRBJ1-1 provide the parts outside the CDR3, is DSGVTQTPKHLITATGQRVTLRCSPRSGDLSVYWYQQSLDQGLQFLIQYYNGEERAKGNILERFSAQQFPDLHSELNLSSLELGDSALYFCASSEQGAGSEAFFGQGTRLTVV.

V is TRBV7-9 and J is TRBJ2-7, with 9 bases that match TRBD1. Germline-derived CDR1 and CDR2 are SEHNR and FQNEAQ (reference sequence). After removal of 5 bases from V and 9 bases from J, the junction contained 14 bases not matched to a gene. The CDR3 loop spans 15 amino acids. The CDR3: CASSPTGTGFAGQYF. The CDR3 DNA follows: TGTGCCAGCAGCCCGACCGGGACAGGGTTTGCCGGGCAGTACTTC.

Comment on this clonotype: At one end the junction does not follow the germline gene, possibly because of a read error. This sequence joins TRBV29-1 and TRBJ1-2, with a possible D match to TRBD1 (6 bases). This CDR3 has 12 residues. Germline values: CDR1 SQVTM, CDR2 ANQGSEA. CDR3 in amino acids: CGVEGGSYGYTF. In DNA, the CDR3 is TGCGGCGTTGAAGGGGGTTCCTATGGCTACACCTTC.